The rows below give T cell receptor beta chains drawn from one sample of a study of T cell responses to AZD1222 COVID-19 vaccine. Sequenced by immunoSEQ multiplex PCR; TCRdb stores in-frame clones only, minus some. The sample has approximately 130,000 clones; 88% are singletons. The sample in question was peripheral blood, obtained 28 days after the second AZD1222 dose. These receptors all stem from an adult who received the AZD1222 COVID-19 vaccine. Each CDR3 is given with its conserved first and last residue.

TRBV27,TRBJ1-2,CASSSTGGDYGYTF
TRBV30,TRBJ2-5,CAWSPEETQYF
TRBV11-3,TRBJ1-1,CASSLEFPHTEAFF
TRBV28,TRBJ1-2,CASSLMEWTNYGYTF
TRBV24-1,TRBJ2-1,CATRGAEGSYNEQFF
TRBV5-1,TRBJ2-7,CASSDDRGNYEQYF
TRBV29-1,TRBJ1-1,CSVEDRGRNTEAFF
TRBV5-1,TRBJ1-3,CASSSRALQAGNTIYF
TRBV3-1/TRBV3-2,TRBJ1-1,CASSQEPGRNTEAFF
TRBV12-3/TRBV12-4,TRBJ1-2,CASSNSYGYTF
TRBV7-6,TRBJ2-3,CASSLDQRGTQYF
TRBV5-1,TRBJ2-5,CASSLAAETQYF
TRBV6-6,TRBJ1-4,CASTLARTNEKLFF
TRBV19,TRBJ1-5,CASSFGTASNQPQHF
TRBV6-5,TRBJ1-1,CASSYEPGQEAFF
TRBV7-2,TRBJ2-1,CASSGQFNEQFF
TRBV19,TRBJ2-5,CASSRQGGQETQYF
TRBV28,TRBJ1-3,CASFRVSGNTIYF
TRBV9,TRBJ2-2,CASSVDRGRTGELFF
TRBV5-1,TRBJ1-2,CASSLIQGSYGYTF
TRBV27,TRBJ1-1,CASSPVTGIRTEAFF
TRBV5-4,TRBJ1-6,CASSPREGGANSPLHF
TRBV30,TRBJ1-3,CAWSKWGPGNTIYF
TRBV9,TRBJ2-7,CASSVKRETVSSYEQYF
TRBV7-2,TRBJ1-5,CASSLDPREAQHF
TRBV11-3,TRBJ1-1,CASSSRDASLNTEAFF
TRBV4-3,TRBJ2-2,CASSLARVRTTGELFF
TRBV6-5,TRBJ2-1,CASKPRSGSGDEQFF
TRBV2,TRBJ2-5,CASSDSQETQYF
TRBV30,TRBJ1-5,CAWSNPAGGNQPQHF
TRBV6-5,TRBJ1-4,CASSYSAGGNEKLFF
TRBV27,TRBJ1-1,CASKVGTEAFF
TRBV9,TRBJ1-4,CASSVGQVNEKLFF
TRBV19,TRBJ1-2,CASSIPQGFGYTF
TRBV5-1,TRBJ1-6,CASSLYGTQGPLHF
TRBV19,TRBJ1-5,CASRRDSRGNQPQHF
TRBV7-2,TRBJ1-1,CASSYIRDSLMNTEAFF
TRBV10-3,TRBJ1-1,CAIRRGQGDTEAFF
TRBV12-3/TRBV12-4,TRBJ1-2,CASTSDRGHGYTF